This TCR beta chain came from a study of metastatic and nonmetastatic thyroid tumors. Study-level background: Repertoire data that came from the blood and tumor or nodule tissue of malignant and benign thyroid patients were compared.

In the original workflow: Between-group CDR3 differences, defined by clinicopathological status, yielded a distant-metastasis classifier for papillary thyroid cancer. TCRdb reprocessed the PCR reads using MiXCR. None of the V and J calls come from the authors' own analysis; TCRdb made them. Of some 8,500 clones in the sample, about a third were seen once. Every patient underwent thyroid surgery untreated. Of note for this clone: Its cognate antigen is unknown.

Trimming took off 4 bases at V and 8 bases at J, with 23 bases between the two ends. This CDR3 has 16 residues. The germline V gene has CDR1 DFQATT and CDR2 SNEGSKA (reference sequence). General study points: A significant increase in TCR beta diversity was reportedly seen in malignant thyroid tumors relative to benign nodules, in blood and tumor.

The V call is TRBV20-1, the J call TRBJ1-4; perhaps TRBD1 as D (5 bases). The source material was tumor tissue. This clonotype was obtained from a female donor with papillary thyroid cancer or a benign thyroid nodule (not recorded which). Some clones in this sample may be carry-over from other donors' samples. CDR3 protein: CSATPLTPGLIEKLFF. For the CDR3, the DNA is TGCAGTGCTACACCCTTAACGCCGGGACTCATCGAAAAACTGTTTTTT.